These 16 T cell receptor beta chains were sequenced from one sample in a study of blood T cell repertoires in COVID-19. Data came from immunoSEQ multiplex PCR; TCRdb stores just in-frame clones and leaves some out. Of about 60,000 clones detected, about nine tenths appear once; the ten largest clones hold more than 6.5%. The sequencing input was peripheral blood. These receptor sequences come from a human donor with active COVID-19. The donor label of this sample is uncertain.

In nucleotides, the CDR3 is TGTGCCAGCAGTGAATTACTCTACGAGCAGTACTTC. Protein product: CASSELLYEQYF. The chain links TRBV6-1 to TRBJ2-7; D unclear. The CDR3 spans 12 residues. Trimming took 2 bases from V and 3 from J, leaving 5 bases between them. In germline, CDR1 is MNHNS, CDR2 SASEGT.

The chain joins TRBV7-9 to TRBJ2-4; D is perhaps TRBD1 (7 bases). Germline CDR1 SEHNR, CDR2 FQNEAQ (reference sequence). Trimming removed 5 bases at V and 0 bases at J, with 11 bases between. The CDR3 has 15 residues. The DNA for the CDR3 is TGTGCCAGCAGCCAGGGGGGTTTAGCCAAAAACATTCAGTACTTC. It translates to CASSQGGLAKNIQYF. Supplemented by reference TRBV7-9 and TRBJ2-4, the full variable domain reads DTGVSQNPRHKITKRGQNVTFRCDPISEHNRLYWYRQTLGQGPEFLTYFQNEAQLEKSRLLSDRFSAERPKGSFSTLEIQRTEQGDSAMYLCASSQGGLAKNIQYFGAGTRLSVL.

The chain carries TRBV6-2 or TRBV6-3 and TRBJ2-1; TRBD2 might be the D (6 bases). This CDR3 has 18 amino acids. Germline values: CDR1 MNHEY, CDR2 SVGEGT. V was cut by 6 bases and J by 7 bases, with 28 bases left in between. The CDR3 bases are TGTGCCAGCAGCCAAATTCCGGAGCGACTAGTCCCAAGGAATGAGCAGTTCTTC. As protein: CASSQIPERLVPRNEQFF.

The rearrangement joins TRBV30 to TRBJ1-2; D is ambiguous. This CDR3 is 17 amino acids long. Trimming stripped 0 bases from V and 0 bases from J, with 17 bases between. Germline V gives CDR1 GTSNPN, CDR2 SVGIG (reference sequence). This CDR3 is CAWSVLPVTVANYGYTF. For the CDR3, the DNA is TGTGCCTGGAGTGTACTCCCTGTGACTGTAGCTAACTATGGCTACACCTTC.

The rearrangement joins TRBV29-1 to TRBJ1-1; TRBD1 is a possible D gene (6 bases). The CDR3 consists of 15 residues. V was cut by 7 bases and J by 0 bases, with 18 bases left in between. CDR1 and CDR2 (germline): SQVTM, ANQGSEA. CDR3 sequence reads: CSDRPGQNMNTEAFF. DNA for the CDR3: TGCAGCGACCGTCCGGGACAAAACATGAACACTGAAGCTTTCTTT.

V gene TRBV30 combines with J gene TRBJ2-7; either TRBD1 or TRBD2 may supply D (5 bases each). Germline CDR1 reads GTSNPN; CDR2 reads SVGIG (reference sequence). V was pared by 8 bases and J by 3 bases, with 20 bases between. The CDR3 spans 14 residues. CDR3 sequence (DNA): TGTGCCGGGACCCCGGAAGGCGGGCTCTACGAGCAGTACTTC. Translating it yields CAGTPEGGLYEQYF.

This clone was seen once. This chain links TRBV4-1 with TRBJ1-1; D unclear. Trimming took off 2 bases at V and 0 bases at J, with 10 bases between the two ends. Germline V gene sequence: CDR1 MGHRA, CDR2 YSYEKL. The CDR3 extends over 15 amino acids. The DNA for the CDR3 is TGCGCCAGCAGCCAATCCCACCCGGTGAACACTGAAGCTTTCTTT. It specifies CASSQSHPVNTEAFF.

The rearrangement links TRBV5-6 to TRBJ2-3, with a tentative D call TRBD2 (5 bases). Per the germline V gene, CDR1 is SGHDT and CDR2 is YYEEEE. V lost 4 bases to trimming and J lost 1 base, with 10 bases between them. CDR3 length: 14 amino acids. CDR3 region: CASSDKLGTDTQYF. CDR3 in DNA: TGTGCCAGCAGCGACAAACTAGGCACAGATACGCAGTATTTT. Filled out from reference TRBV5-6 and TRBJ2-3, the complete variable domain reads DAGVTQSPTHLIKTRGQQVTLRCSPKSGHDTVSWYQQALGQGPQFIFQYYEEEERQRGNFPDRFSGHQFPNYSSELNVNALLLGDSALYLCASSDKLGTDTQYFGPGTRLTVL.

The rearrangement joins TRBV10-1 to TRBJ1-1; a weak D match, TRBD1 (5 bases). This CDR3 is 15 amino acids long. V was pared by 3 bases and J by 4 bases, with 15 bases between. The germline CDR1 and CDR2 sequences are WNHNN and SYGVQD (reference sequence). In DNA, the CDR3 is TGCGCCAGCAGTGACCACGCCCGGGGGGGCACTGAAGCTTTCTTT. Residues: CASSDHARGGTEAFF.

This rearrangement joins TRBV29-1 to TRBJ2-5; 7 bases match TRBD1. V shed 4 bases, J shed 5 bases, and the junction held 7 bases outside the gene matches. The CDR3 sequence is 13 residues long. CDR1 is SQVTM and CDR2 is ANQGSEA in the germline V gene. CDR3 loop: CSVGQGRAETQYF. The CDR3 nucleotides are TGCAGCGTTGGACAGGGACGAGCGGAGACCCAGTACTTC.

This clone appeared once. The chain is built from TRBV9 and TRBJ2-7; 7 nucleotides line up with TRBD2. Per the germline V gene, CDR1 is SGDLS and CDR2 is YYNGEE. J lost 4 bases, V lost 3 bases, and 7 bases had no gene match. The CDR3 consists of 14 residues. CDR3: CASSGGGTAYEQYF. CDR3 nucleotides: TGTGCCAGCAGCGGCGGGGGAACAGCGTACGAGCAGTACTTC.

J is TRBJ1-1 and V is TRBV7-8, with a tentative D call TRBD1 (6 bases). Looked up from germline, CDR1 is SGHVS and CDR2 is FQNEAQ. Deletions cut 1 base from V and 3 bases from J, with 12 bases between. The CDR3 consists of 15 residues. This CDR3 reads CASSLVAGAYTEAFF. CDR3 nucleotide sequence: TGTGCCAGCAGCTTAGTCGCAGGGGCCTACACTGAAGCTTTCTTT.

The CDR3 DNA reads as TGCAGTGCTAGTCGCGGGAGTTTGACCTACAATGAGCAGTTCTTC. Protein product: CSASRGSLTYNEQFF. The chain has TRBV20-1 and TRBJ2-1; TRBD2 matches at 7 bases. Trimming at V came to 3 bases and at J to 2 bases, leaving 7 bases not matched to a gene. The germline V gene encodes CDR1 DFQATT and CDR2 SNEGSKA (reference sequence). This CDR3 comprises 15 residues.

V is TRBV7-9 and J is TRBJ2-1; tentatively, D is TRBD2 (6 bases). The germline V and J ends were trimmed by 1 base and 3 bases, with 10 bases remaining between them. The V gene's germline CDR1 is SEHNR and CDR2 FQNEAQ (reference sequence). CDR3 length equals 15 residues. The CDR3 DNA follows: TGTGCCAGCAGCTTAGGGAGCGGGTTCTACAATGAGCAGTTCTTC. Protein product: CASSLGSGFYNEQFF.

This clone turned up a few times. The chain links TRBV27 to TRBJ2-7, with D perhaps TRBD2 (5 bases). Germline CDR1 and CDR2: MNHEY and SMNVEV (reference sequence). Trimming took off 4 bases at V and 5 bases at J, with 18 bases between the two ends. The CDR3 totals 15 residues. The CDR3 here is CASSSARPARDEQYF. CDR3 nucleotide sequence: TGTGCCAGCAGTTCGGCAAGACCCGCGAGGGACGAGCAGTACTTC.

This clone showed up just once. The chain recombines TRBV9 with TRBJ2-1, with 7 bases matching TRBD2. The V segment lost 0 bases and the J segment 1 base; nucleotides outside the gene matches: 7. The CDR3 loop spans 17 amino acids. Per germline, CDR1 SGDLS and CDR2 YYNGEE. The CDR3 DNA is TGTGCCAGCAGCGTAGTCGTTGGGGGAGGGTCCTACAATGAGCAGTTCTTC. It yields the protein CASSVVVGGGSYNEQFF.